This T cell receptor (beta chain) came from a study of technical replicates of blood from a few donors. The protocol was immunoSEQ multiplex PCR, while the TCRdb copy is restricted to in-frame clones and leaves out a portion. The sample yields under 100,000 clones, approximately 95% seen once. This clone was seen only once. Per the germline V gene, CDR1 is MDHEN and CDR2 is SYDVKM. Trimming cost V 4 bases and J 4 bases, with 8 bases left between them. The CDR3 is 12 amino acids. The chain couples TRBV28 to TRBJ2-7; D is possibly TRBD1 (6 bases). Sequencing was done on a sample of T cells isolated from PBMCs. The source of this sequence is a human donor in good health. DNA of the CDR3: TGTGCCAGCAGTTCAGGGGTGTACGAGCAGTACTTC. It translates to CASSSGVYEQYF.